The 29 T cell receptor beta chains reported below all come from one sample, sequenced in a study of blood T cell repertoires in COVID-19. TCRdb keeps only in-frame clones here, not all; method: immunoSEQ multiplex PCR. This sample has approximately 250,000 clones, with over 80% found just once. Sample: peripheral blood. The origin of the receptors is a woman in her 40s who had recovered from COVID-19.

This rearrangement joins TRBV7-9 to TRBJ1-2; 8 positions match TRBD1. Germline loops: CDR1 SEHNR, CDR2 FQNEAQ (reference sequence). J was trimmed by 4 bases and V by 0 bases; bases with no gene match: 7. CDR3 length: 16 amino acids. The CDR3 sequence: CASSLATTGTGYGYTF. CDR3 DNA sequence: TGTGCCAGCAGCTTAGCTACGACCGGGACAGGCTATGGCTACACCTTC.

The chain links TRBV15 to TRBJ2-7; 8 positions match TRBD1. The CDR3 runs 15 residues. Germline V gene sequence: CDR1 LNHNV, CDR2 YYDKDF (reference sequence). Unmatched junction bases numbered 8, after V lost 3 bases and J lost 4 bases. This CDR3 reads CATSSLTGGRYEQYF. Written as DNA, the CDR3 is TGTGCCACCAGCAGTCTAACAGGGGGTCGGTACGAGCAGTACTTC.

The gene calls are TRBV5-1 and TRBJ2-7, with 9 bases aligning to TRBD1. This CDR3 is 15 amino acids long. Per the germline V gene, CDR1 is SGHRS and CDR2 is YFSETQ. V was pared by 2 bases and J by 3 bases, with 6 bases of the junction left unmatched. The DNA for the CDR3 is TGCGCCAGCAGCTTCGGACAGGGGAAGGGCTACGAGCAGTACTTC. Encoded protein: CASSFGQGKGYEQYF.

V is TRBV5-4 and J is TRBJ1-1, with TRBD1 identical over 7 bases. The CDR3 loop spans 14 amino acids. The V segment lost 2 bases and the J segment 3 bases; nucleotides outside the gene matches: 4. Germline CDR1 is SGHNT and CDR2 is YYREEE (reference sequence). CDR3 region: CASSFTGVDTEAFF. The DNA for the CDR3 is TGTGCCAGCAGCTTTACAGGGGTCGACACTGAAGCTTTCTTT.

This rearrangement joins TRBV7-2 to TRBJ1-6; D is unresolved. V lost 5 bases to trimming and J lost 14 bases, with 16 bases between them. Germline loops: CDR1 SGHTA, CDR2 FQGNSA. This CDR3 comprises 13 residues. The CDR3 loop reads CASSLYRGESLHF. In nucleotides, the CDR3 is TGTGCCAGCAGCCTTTACCGGGGTGAGTCCCTCCACTTT.

The genes are TRBV7-9 and TRBJ2-4; perhaps TRBD2 as D (5 bases). The CDR3 has 15 residues. Germline V lookup: CDR1 SEHNR, CDR2 FQNEAQ (reference sequence). The V gene lost 5 bases and the J gene lost 0 bases, with 11 bases spanning the gap. The CDR3 sequence: CASSVRDLAKNIQYF. In nucleotides, the CDR3 is TGTGCCAGCAGCGTCCGGGATTTAGCCAAAAACATTCAGTACTTC.

The V and J genes are TRBV5-4 and TRBJ1-2, with 10 bases aligning to TRBD1. J lost 4 bases, V lost 5 bases, and 5 bases had no gene match. Germline assignment: CDR1 SGHNT and CDR2 YYREEE (reference sequence). This CDR3 comprises 14 residues. In nucleotides, the CDR3 is TGTGCCAGCAGAGGGACAGGGGATGCCTATGGCTACACCTTC. Its protein product is CASRGTGDAYGYTF.

V and J are TRBV19 and TRBJ2-3; D perhaps matches TRBD2 (5 bases). The CDR3 has 16 residues. V was trimmed by 3 bases and J by 0 bases, leaving 13 bases between them. Germline CDR1 is LNHDA and CDR2 is SQIVND (reference sequence). The CDR3 coding sequence is TGTGCCAGTAGTATGGAGCGGCCTCCTAGCACAGATACGCAGTATTTT. Amino acid sequence: CASSMERPPSTDTQYF.

This clone was detected once. This chain connects TRBV6-5 to TRBJ2-7, with TRBD1 matching 9 bases. The junction had 11 bases not matched to a gene; V was cut back by 2 bases and J by 6 bases. The CDR3 sequence is 16 residues long. Germline V CDR1 and CDR2: MNHEY, SVGAGI. CDR3 region: CASSYQMRTGDGEQYF. The CDR3 DNA is TGTGCCAGCAGTTACCAAATGCGGACAGGGGACGGCGAGCAGTACTTC.

The rearrangement links TRBV25-1 to TRBJ2-5, with 9 bases fitting TRBD2. This CDR3 spans 15 amino acids. After removal of 0 bases from V and 5 bases from J, the junction contained 4 bases not matched to a gene. In germline, CDR1 is MGHDK, CDR2 SYGVNS. DNA for the CDR3: TGTGCCAGCAGTGAATACGGGACTAGCAGGGAGACCCAGTACTTC. Translation: CASSEYGTSRETQYF.

This clone was recorded a few times. The CDR3 DNA sequence: TGCGCCAGCAAATCCGGGGAGAGAGGGGACAATAGGGGCTACACCTTC. Encoded protein: CASKSGERGDNRGYTF. The V and J genes are TRBV4-1 and TRBJ1-2; a possible D gene is TRBD1 (6 bases). V was pared by 7 bases and J by 8 bases, with 26 bases between. Per the germline V gene, CDR1 is MGHRA and CDR2 is YSYEKL. The CDR3 totals 16 residues.

The chain uses TRBV3-1 (or the pseudogene TRBV3-2) and TRBJ2-2; D remains ambiguous. Germline assignment: CDR1 LGHDT and CDR2 YNNKEL (reference sequence). V gave up 4 bases and J gave up 7 bases, with 10 bases separating them. This CDR3 is 13 amino acids long. The CDR3 region is CASSRFALGELFF. The CDR3, as DNA: TGTGCCAGCAGCCGGTTCGCACTCGGGGAGCTGTTTTTT.

The chain has TRBV5-1 and TRBJ2-2; a weak D match, TRBD1 (5 bases). The CDR3 is 15 residues long. V was shortened by 1 base and J by 4 bases, with 11 bases between the two germline ends. Germline loops: CDR1 SGHRS, CDR2 YFSETQ. CDR3 amino acids: CASSLTRVVTGELFF. The CDR3 nucleotides read TGCGCCAGCAGCTTGACCAGGGTGGTCACCGGGGAGCTGTTTTTT.

This clone was seen only once. The gene calls are TRBV27 and TRBJ2-1; D is ambiguous. Trimming stripped 2 bases from V and 10 bases from J, with 15 bases between. CDR1 and CDR2 from the germline V gene are MNHEY and SMNVEV (reference sequence). The CDR3 has 14 amino acids. CDR3 loop: CASSLELANDEQFF. For the CDR3, the DNA is TGTGCCAGCAGTTTAGAGTTAGCCAACGACGAGCAGTTCTTC.

The chain has TRBV7-2 and TRBJ2-7, with TRBD1 identical over 10 bases. CDR1 and CDR2 (germline): SGHTA, FQGNSA. The ends lost 5 bases at V and 5 bases at J; junction bases unmatched: 6. The CDR3 covers 14 residues. CDR3 amino acids: CASSPGQGNHEQYF. The CDR3 nucleotides are TGTGCCAGCAGCCCGGGACAGGGGAACCACGAGCAGTACTTC.

The chain is built from TRBV4-1 and TRBJ1-5, with D possibly TRBD1 on 5 matching bases. CDR1 and CDR2 from the germline V gene are MGHRA and YSYEKL. The CDR3 consists of 16 residues. Trimming cost V 1 base and J 0 bases, with 10 bases left between them. The chain's CDR3 is CASSQVGQHSNQPQHF. The CDR3 DNA reads TGCGCCAGCAGCCAAGTGGGGCAGCATAGCAATCAGCCCCAGCATTTT.

This chain uses TRBV10-3 with TRBJ1-4; no reliable D call. The CDR3 is made up of 13 amino acids. V was pared by 10 bases and J by 0 bases, with 9 bases between. The germline V gene has CDR1 ENHRY and CDR2 SYGVKD. The chain's CDR3 is CATSVSTNEKLFF. In nucleotides, the CDR3 is TGTGCCACCTCAGTCTCAACTAATGAAAAACTGTTTTTT.

In DNA form, the CDR3 reads TGTGCCAGCTCACCATCGGACAGAGATAATGAAAAACTGTTTTTT. Translating gives CASSPSDRDNEKLFF. This chain links TRBV18 with TRBJ1-4; TRBD1 might be the D (6 bases). CDR1 KGHSH and CDR2 LQKENI come from the germline V gene. The CDR3 covers 15 residues. The germline V and J ends were trimmed by 2 bases and 4 bases, with 11 bases remaining between them.

V usage is TRBV30 and J usage is TRBJ1-1, with D perhaps matching TRBD1 (6 bases). This CDR3 region has 13 residues. The germline V gene has CDR1 GTSNPN and CDR2 SVGIG (reference sequence). Deletions cut 5 bases from V and 1 base from J, with 11 bases between. The CDR3 sequence: CAWVGQTNTEAFF. Written as DNA, the CDR3 is TGTGCCTGGGTTGGACAGACGAACACTGAAGCTTTCTTT.

The chain recombines TRBV11-2 with TRBJ2-1; perhaps TRBD1 as D (5 bases). The CDR3 sequence is 19 residues long. The V and J ends lost 4 bases and 0 bases respectively, with 22 bases between them. CDR1 and CDR2 (germline): SGHAT, FQNNGV. The CDR3 DNA sequence: TGTGCCAGCAGCTCCCTTCTGTACAGGCTTAGGAGCTCCTACAATGAGCAGTTCTTC. It yields the protein CASSSLLYRLRSSYNEQFF.

V gene TRBV28 combines with J gene TRBJ1-5; D gene ambiguous. The CDR3 length is 15 residues. CDR1 is MDHEN and CDR2 is SYDVKM in the germline V gene. The V end was cut by 6 bases, the J end by 1 base, with 13 bases between. The CDR3 region is CASRAPKRSNQPQHF. CDR3 coding DNA: TGTGCCAGCAGAGCCCCAAAGCGGAGCAATCAGCCCCAGCATTTT. Full variable domain (rest looked up from reference TRBV28 and TRBJ1-5): DVKVTQSSRYLVKRTGEKVFLECVQDMDHENMFWYRQDPGLGLRLIYFSYDVKMKEKGDIPEGYSVSREKKERFSLILESASTNQTSMYLCASRAPKRSNQPQHFGDGTRLSIL.

This clone was seen just once. The chain combines TRBV5-4 with TRBJ1-1; TRBD1 matches at 10 bases. Germline V gives CDR1 SGHNT, CDR2 YYREEE (reference sequence). V lost 4 bases, J lost 1 base, and 7 bases stayed unmatched. CDR3 size: 16 residues. CDR3 DNA sequence: TGTGCCAGCAGCCGGAGACAGGGGGCGCCGAACACTGAAGCTTTCTTT. It encodes CASSRRQGAPNTEAFF.

The chain joins TRBV6-5 to TRBJ1-4; D remains unclear. This CDR3 has 15 residues. Trimming took off 6 bases at V and 7 bases at J, with 18 bases between the two ends. Germline-derived CDR1 and CDR2 are MNHEY and SVGAGI. This chain's CDR3 is CASSRGIGGGEKLFF. For the CDR3, the DNA is TGTGCCAGCAGCCGCGGAATTGGAGGAGGTGAAAAACTGTTTTTT.

This sequence joins TRBV5-4 and TRBJ2-2; TRBD1 matches 7 bases. CDR1 SGHNT and CDR2 YYREEE come from the germline V gene (reference sequence). The CDR3 runs 14 residues. Losses at the gene ends were 3 bases for V and 3 bases for J; bases not matched to a gene: 2. The CDR3 DNA is TGTGCCAGCAGCTCGGGACAGCACACCGGGGAGCTGTTTTTT. Protein product: CASSSGQHTGELFF.

The chain is built from TRBV5-1 and TRBJ2-7; D is possibly TRBD1 (6 bases). This CDR3 comprises 15 residues. Trimming removed 4 bases at V and 0 bases at J, with 14 bases between. Germline assignment: CDR1 SGHRS and CDR2 YFSETQ. CDR3 DNA sequence: TGCGCCAGCAGCCGTCACAGGGTCGGCTCCTACGAGCAGTACTTC. Translated: CASSRHRVGSYEQYF. Full variable domain (outside the CDR3, taken from reference TRBV5-1 and TRBJ2-7): KAGVTQTPRYLIKTRGQQVTLSCSPISGHRSVSWYQQTPGQGLQFLFEYFSETQRNKGNFPGRFSGRQFSNSRSEMNVSTLELGDSALYLCASSRHRVGSYEQYFGPGTRLTVT.

The chain employs TRBV25-1 and TRBJ1-4, with TRBD1 identical over 7 bases. This CDR3 has 16 amino acids. Germline lookup yields CDR1 MGHDK and CDR2 SYGVNS. With V trimmed by 5 bases and J by 0 bases, 6 bases remained unmatched. The chain's CDR3 is CASSLWTGTTNEKLFF. CDR3 DNA: TGTGCCAGCAGTCTTTGGACAGGTACAACTAATGAAAAACTGTTTTTT.

The CDR3 DNA is TGTGCCAGCAGCGCACAGGGCTATAGCAATCAGCCCCAGCATTTT. The encoded protein is CASSAQGYSNQPQHF. V is TRBV5-8 and J is TRBJ1-5; D may be TRBD1 (6 bases). From germline, CDR1 is SGHTS and CDR2 YDEGEE. The V end lost 4 bases, the J end lost 0 bases, and 11 bases lay between the germline ends. This CDR3 has 15 amino acids.

This clone has only one observation. The chain couples TRBV19 to TRBJ2-7; TRBD1 is a possible D gene (6 bases). CDR3 length: 12 residues. Looked up from germline, CDR1 is LNHDA and CDR2 is SQIVND (reference sequence). Trimming took off 4 bases at V and 11 bases at J, with 15 bases between the two ends. CDR3 residues: CASSTTQGRKYF. In DNA form, the CDR3 reads TGTGCCAGTAGTACAACTCAGGGGCGTAAGTACTTC.

The chain employs TRBV24-1 and TRBJ2-2; D perhaps matches TRBD1 (5 bases). Germline CDR1 is KGHDR and CDR2 is SFDVKD. V was pared by 10 bases and J by 3 bases, with 11 bases between. The CDR3 contains 13 residues. CDR3 DNA: TGTGCCACATCGACAGAGTACACCGGGGAGCTGTTTTTT. Its protein is CATSTEYTGELFF.